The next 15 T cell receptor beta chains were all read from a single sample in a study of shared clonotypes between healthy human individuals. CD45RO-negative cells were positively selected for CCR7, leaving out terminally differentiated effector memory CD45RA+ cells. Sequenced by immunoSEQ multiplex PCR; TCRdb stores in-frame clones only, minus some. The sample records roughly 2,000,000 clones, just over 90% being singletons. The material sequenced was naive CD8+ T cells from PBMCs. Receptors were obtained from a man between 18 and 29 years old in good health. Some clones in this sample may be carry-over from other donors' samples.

CDR3: CASSPWGPPTDTQYF. DNA of the CDR3: TGTGCCAGCAGCCCTTGGGGGCCCCCCACAGATACGCAGTATTTT. The chain links TRBV5-8 to TRBJ2-3; D might be TRBD1 (6 bases). CDR3 length: 15 residues. Germline V CDR1 and CDR2: SGHTS, YDEGEE. Trimming removed 4 bases from V and 2 bases from J, with 14 bases in between.

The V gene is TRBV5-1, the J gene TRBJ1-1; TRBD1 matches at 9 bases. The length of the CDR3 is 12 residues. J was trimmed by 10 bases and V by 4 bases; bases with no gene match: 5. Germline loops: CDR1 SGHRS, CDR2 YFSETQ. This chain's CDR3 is CASSRDRVLAFF. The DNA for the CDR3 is TGCGCCAGCAGCCGGGACAGGGTGTTAGCTTTCTTT.

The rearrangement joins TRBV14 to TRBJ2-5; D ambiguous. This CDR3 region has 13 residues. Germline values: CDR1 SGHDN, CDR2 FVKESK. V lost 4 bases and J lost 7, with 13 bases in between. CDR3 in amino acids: CASSRSSPGTQYF. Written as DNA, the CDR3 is TGTGCCAGCAGCCGAAGCAGTCCTGGGACCCAGTACTTC.

The CDR3 loop reads CASSPPTGRYEQFF. The CDR3 DNA sequence: TGCGCCAGCAGCCCCCCGACAGGGAGGTATGAGCAGTTCTTC. The V call is TRBV5-1, the J call TRBJ2-1, with D maybe TRBD1 (7 bases). From germline, CDR1 is SGHRS and CDR2 YFSETQ. Trimming took 4 bases from V and 8 from J, leaving 16 bases between them. The CDR3 spans 14 residues.

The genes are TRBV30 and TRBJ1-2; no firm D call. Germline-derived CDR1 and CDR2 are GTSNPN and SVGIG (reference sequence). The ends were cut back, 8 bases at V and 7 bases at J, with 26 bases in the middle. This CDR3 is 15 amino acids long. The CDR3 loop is CAGGYVGGRFLGYTF. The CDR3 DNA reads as TGTGCCGGCGGGTATGTGGGCGGCCGTTTCCTTGGCTACACCTTC. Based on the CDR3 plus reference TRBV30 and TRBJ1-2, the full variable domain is SQTIHQWPATLVQPVGSPLSLECTVEGTSNPNLYWYRQAAGRGLQLLFYSVGIGQISSEVPQNLSASRPQDRQFILSSKKLLLSDSGFYLCAGGYVGGRFLGYTFGSGTRLTVV.

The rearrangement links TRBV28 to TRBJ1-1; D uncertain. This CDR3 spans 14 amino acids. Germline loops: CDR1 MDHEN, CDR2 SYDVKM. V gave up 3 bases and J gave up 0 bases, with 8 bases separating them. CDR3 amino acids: CASSFGFLNTEAFF. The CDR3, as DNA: TGTGCCAGCAGTTTCGGTTTCTTGAACACTGAAGCTTTCTTT. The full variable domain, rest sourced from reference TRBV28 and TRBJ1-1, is DVKVTQSSRYLVKRTGEKVFLECVQDMDHENMFWYRQDPGLGLRLIYFSYDVKMKEKGDIPEGYSVSREKKERFSLILESASTNQTSMYLCASSFGFLNTEAFFGQGTRLTVV.

The CDR3 spells CASSQEWMGGAPGELFF. CDR3 bases: TGCGCCAGCAGCCAAGAGTGGATGGGAGGGGCTCCCGGGGAGCTGTTTTTT. The V call is TRBV4-1, the J call TRBJ2-2, with 7 bases fitting TRBD2. The CDR3 spans 17 residues. Germline V gives CDR1 MGHRA, CDR2 YSYEKL. The junction had 10 bases not matched to a gene; V was cut back by 0 bases and J by 6 bases.

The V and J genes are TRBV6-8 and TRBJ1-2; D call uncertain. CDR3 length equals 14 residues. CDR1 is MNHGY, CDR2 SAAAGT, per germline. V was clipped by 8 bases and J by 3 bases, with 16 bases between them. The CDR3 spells CASYLFRNYYGYTF. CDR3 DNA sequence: TGTGCCAGCTACCTATTCAGAAATTACTATGGCTACACCTTC.

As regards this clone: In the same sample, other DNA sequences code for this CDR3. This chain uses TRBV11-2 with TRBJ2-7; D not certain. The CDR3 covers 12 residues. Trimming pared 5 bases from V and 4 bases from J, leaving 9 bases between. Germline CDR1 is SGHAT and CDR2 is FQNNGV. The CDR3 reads CASSQGSYEQYF. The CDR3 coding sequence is TGTGCCAGCAGCCAAGGGTCGTACGAGCAGTACTTC. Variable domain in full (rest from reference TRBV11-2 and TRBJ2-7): EAGVAQSPRYKIIEKRQSVAFWCNPISGHATLYWYQQILGQGPKLLIQFQNNGVVDDSQLPKDRFSAERLKGVDSTLKIQPAKLEDSAVYLCASSQGSYEQYFGPGTRLTVT.

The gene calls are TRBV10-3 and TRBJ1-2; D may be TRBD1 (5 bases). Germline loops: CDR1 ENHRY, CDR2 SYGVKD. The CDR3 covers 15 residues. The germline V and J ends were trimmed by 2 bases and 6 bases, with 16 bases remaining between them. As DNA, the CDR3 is TGTGCCATCAGTGAGGGGACTAGGGCGATCGATGGCTACACCTTC. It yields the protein CAISEGTRAIDGYTF.

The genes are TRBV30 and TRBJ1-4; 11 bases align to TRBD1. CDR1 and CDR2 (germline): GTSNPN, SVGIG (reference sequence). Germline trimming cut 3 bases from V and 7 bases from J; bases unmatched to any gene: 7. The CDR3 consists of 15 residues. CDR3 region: CAWRRRTGGREKLFF. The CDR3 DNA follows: TGTGCCTGGAGGCGACGGACAGGGGGCCGTGAAAAACTGTTTTTT. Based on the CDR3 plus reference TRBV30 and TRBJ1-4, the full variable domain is SQTIHQWPATLVQPVGSPLSLECTVEGTSNPNLYWYRQAAGRGLQLLFYSVGIGQISSEVPQNLSASRPQDRQFILSSKKLLLSDSGFYLCAWRRRTGGREKLFFGSGTQLSVL.

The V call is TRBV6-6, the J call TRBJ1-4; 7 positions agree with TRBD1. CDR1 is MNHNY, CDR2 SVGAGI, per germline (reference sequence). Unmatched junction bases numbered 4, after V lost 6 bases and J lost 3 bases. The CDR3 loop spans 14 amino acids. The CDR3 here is CASRKTGSNEKLFF. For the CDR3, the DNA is TGTGCCAGCAGAAAGACAGGGTCTAATGAAAAACTGTTTTTT.

The CDR3 coding sequence is TGTGCCAGCAGCGCTTCCGGGACTAGGATGTACGAGCAGTACTTC. It codes for CASSASGTRMYEQYF. The rearrangement links TRBV9 to TRBJ2-7; 8 nucleotides line up with TRBD2. From germline, CDR1 is SGDLS and CDR2 YYNGEE. Losses at the gene ends were 3 bases for V and 4 bases for J; bases not matched to a gene: 9. The CDR3 contains 15 residues.

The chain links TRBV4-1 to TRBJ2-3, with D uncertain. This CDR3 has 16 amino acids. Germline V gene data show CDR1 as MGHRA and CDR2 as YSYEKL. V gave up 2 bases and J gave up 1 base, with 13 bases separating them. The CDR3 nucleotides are TGCGCCAGCAGCCAAAAAGGAGCAGGAGGCACAGATACGCAGTATTTT. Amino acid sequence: CASSQKGAGGTDTQYF.

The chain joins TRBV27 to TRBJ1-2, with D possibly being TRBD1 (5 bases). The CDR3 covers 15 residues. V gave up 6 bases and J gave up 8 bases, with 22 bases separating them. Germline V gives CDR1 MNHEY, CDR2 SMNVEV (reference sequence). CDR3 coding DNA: TGTGCCAGCAGGGGGCAGCGGTGGTTTGTGAGGGGCTACACCTTC. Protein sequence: CASRGQRWFVRGYTF.